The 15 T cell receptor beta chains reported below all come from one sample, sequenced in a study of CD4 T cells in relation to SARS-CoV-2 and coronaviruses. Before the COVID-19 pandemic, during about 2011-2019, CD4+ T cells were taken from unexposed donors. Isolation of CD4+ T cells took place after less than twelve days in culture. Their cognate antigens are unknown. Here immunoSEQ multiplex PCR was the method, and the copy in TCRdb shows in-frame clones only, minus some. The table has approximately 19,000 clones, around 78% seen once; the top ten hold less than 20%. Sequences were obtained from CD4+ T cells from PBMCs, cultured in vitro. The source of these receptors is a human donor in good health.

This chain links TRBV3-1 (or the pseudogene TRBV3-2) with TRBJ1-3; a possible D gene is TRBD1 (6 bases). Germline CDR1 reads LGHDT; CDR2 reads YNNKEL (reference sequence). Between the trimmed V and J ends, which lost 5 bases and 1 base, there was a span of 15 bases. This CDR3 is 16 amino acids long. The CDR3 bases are TGTGCCAGCAGCTCACCCGACAGGAGATCTGGAAACACCATATATTTT. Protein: CASSSPDRRSGNTIYF.

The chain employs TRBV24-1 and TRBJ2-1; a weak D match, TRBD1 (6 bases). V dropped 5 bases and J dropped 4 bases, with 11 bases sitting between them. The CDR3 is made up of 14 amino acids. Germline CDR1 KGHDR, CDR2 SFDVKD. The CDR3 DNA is TGTGCCACCAGTGGTGCTACAGGGTACAATGAGCAGTTCTTC. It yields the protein CATSGATGYNEQFF.

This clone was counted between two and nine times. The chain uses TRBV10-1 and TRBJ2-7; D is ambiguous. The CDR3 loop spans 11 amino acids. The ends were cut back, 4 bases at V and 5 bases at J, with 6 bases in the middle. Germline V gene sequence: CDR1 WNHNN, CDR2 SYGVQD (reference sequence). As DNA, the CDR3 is TGCGCCAGCAGTGTTCGGGACGAGCAGTACTTC. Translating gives CASSVRDEQYF.

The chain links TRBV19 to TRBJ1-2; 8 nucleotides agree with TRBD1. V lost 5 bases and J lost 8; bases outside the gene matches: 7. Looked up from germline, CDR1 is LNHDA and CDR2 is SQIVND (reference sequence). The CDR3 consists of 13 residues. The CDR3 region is CASSPQGAGGYTF. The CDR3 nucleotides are TGTGCCAGTAGTCCCCAGGGGGCCGGCGGCTACACCTTC.

The CDR3 here is CASSQGGTPNTEAFF. The DNA for the CDR3 is TGCGCCAGCAGCCAAGGGGGGACGCCGAACACTGAAGCTTTCTTT. The chain is built from TRBV4-1 and TRBJ1-1; a possible D gene is TRBD1 (5 bases). V was clipped by 1 base and J by 1 base, with 10 bases between them. Germline V lookup: CDR1 MGHRA, CDR2 YSYEKL. This CDR3 spans 15 amino acids.

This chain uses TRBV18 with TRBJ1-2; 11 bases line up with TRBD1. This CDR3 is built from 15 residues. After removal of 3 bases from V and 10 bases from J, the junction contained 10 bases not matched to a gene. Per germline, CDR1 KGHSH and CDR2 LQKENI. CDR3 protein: CASSPRPGQGVAYTF. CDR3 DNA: TGTGCCAGCTCACCGCGACCGGGACAGGGGGTCGCCTACACCTTC.

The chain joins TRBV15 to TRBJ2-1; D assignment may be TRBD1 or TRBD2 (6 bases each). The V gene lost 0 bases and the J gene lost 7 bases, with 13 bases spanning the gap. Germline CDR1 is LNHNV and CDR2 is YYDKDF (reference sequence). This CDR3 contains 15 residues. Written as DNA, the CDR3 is TGTGCCACCAGCAGAGATTTGGAGGGGGGTAATGAGCAGTTCTTC. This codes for CATSRDLEGGNEQFF.

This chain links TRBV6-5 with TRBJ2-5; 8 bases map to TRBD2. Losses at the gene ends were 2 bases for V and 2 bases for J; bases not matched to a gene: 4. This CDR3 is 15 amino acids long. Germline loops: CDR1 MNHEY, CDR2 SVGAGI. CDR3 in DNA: TGTGCCAGCAGTTACCGCGGGGGGACGCAAGAGACCCAGTACTTC. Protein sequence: CASSYRGGTQETQYF.

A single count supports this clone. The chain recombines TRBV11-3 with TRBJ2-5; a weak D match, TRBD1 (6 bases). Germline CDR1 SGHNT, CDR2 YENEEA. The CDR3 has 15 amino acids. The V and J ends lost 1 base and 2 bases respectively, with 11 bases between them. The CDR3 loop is CASSLGGQKQETQYF. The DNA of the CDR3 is TGTGCCAGCAGCTTAGGGGGGCAGAAGCAAGAGACCCAGTACTTC.

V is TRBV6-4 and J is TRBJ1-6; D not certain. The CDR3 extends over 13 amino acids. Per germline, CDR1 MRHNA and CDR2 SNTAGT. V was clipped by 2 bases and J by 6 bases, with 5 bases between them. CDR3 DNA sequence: TGTGCCAGCAGTGACGGCGGTAATTCACCCCTCCACTTT. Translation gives CASSDGGNSPLHF.

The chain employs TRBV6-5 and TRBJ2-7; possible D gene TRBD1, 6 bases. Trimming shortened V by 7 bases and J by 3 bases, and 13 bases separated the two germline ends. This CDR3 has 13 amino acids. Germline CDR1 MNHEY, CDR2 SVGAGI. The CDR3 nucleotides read TGTGCCAGCAACAAACAGGGAAGCTACGAGCAGTACTTC. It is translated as CASNKQGSYEQYF.

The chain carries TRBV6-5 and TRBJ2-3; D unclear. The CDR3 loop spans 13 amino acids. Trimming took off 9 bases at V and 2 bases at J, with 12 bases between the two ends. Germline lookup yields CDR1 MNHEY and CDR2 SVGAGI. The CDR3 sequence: CARSQRLTDTQYF. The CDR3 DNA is TGTGCCAGATCTCAAAGACTCACAGATACGCAGTATTTT.

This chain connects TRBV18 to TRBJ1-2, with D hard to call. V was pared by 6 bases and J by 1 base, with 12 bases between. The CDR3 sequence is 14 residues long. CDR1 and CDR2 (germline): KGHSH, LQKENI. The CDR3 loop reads CASSLTDDNYGYTF. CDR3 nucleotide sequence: TGTGCCAGCTCCCTTACCGACGATAACTATGGCTACACCTTC.

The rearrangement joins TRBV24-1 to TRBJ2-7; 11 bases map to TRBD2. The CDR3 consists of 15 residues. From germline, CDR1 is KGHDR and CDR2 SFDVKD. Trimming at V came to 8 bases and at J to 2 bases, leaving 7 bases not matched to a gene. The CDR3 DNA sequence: TGTGCCACCACATTCGTTAGCGGGAGGGCCTACGAGCAGTACTTC. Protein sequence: CATTFVSGRAYEQYF.

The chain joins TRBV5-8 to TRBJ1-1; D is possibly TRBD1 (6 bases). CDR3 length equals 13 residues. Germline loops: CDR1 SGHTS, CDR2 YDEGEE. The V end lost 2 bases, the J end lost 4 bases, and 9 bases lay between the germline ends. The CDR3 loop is CASSLRGGTEAFF. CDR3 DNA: TGTGCCAGCAGCTTAAGGGGGGGCACTGAAGCTTTCTTT.